This T cell receptor (beta chain) was obtained from a study of vaccination effects on CD4 cells after COVID-19. Study background: All participants had two doses of either the BNT162b2 or mRNA-1273 vaccine. General study findings and limits: Marked clonal contraction was seen in infection- and vaccine-induced clones late after vaccination.

CD4+ T cell isolation took place after 10 days of culture. A half-medium replacement with IL-2 medium was carried out on days 3 and 7. Comments on this clone: Its matching antigen is unknown.

Sequencing was performed with immunoSEQ multiplex PCR; in TCRdb, only in-frame clones are kept and a portion is missing. This table has about 53,000 clones, over 60% appearing once. Germline CDR1 reads LGHNA; CDR2 reads YNFKEQ. This CDR3 is built from 14 residues. Between the trimmed V and J ends, which lost 0 bases and 5 bases, there was a span of 10 bases. This chain uses TRBV4-2 with TRBJ1-2; no firm D call. Sequenced material: CD4+ T cells from PBMCs cultured without peptide, taken before COVID-19 vaccination. This receptor was taken from a human donor who received a COVID-19 vaccine. CDR3 residues: CASSQDNPDYGYTF. DNA for the CDR3: TGTGCCAGCAGCCAAGATAATCCGGATTATGGCTACACCTTC.